The following is a T cell receptor (beta chain) sequence with its context. Antigen: not known. TCRdb re-called the 5' RACE reads and shows each CDR3 protein once, DNA omitted. The sample is made up of hundreds of thousands of distinct CDR3 sequences, and the top ten hold approximately 3.6% of it. The data belong to a study of T cells expressing NK-cell markers. Study details: Sorted CD3+CD56-NKG2C+, CD3+CD56+NKG2C- and CD3+CD56+NKG2C+ T cells were the source of the TCR beta repertoires. Of eight sequenced donors, seven were HCMV-seropositive and one HCMV-seronegative. Broader study findings: More than 5 donors carried dominant NKG2C+ clonotypes that made up roughly 1.0-7.5% of their CD8+ T cells. Expanded NKG2C+ T cell clones had unclear HCMV specificity.

The germline V gene encodes CDR1 SEHNR and CDR2 FQNEAQ (reference sequence). The CDR3 sequence is 15 residues long. The sample was blood T cells: a sorted CD56 or NKG2C T cell subset, CD4+ or CD8+ T cells, or bulk PBMC T cells (not recorded which). The rearrangement uses TRBV7-9 and TRBJ1-2; absent DNA, TCRdb's TRBD1 call cannot be checked. This TCR derives from a man younger than 35 in good health. The CDR3 protein is CASSLLGQSPTGYTF. Looking up the rest from reference TRBV7-9 and TRBJ1-2 gives the full variable domain: DTGVSQNPRHKITKRGQNVTFRCDPISEHNRLYWYRQTLGQGPEFLTYFQNEAQLEKSRLLSDRFSAERPKGSFSTLEIQRTEQGDSAMYLCASSLLGQSPTGYTFGSGTRLTVV.